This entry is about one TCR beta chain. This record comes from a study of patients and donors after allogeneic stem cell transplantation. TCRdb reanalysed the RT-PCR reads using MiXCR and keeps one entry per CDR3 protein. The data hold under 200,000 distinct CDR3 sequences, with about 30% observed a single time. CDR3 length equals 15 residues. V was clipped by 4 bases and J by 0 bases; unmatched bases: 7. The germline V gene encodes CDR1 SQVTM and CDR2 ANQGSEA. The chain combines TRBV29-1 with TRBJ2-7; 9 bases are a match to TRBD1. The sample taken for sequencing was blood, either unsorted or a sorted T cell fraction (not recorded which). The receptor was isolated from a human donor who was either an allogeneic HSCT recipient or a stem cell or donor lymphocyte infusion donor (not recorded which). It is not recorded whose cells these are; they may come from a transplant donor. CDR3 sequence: CSVGGGTGISYEQYF. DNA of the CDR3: TGCAGCGTTGGTGGGGGGACAGGGATCTCCTACGAGCAGTACTTC.